A selection of T cell receptor beta chains follows, all from one sample in a study of blood T cell repertoires in COVID-19. Profiled with immunoSEQ multiplex PCR; TCRdb holds only in-frame clones, not every one. Of 200,000 to 250,000 clones in the sample, about 90% were seen once. Sequenced sample: PBMCs or T cells enriched from blood (not recorded which). These receptor sequences come from a man aged 30-40 years who had recovered from COVID-19. The CDR3 runs from the conserved cysteine through the conserved F or W. The D gene is left open where the match is weak. Size values are once, few and many counts, or a class for expanded clones, and some rows have none.

>TRBV19|TRBJ2-3|.|TRBD1
TGTGCCAGTAGTAGGACAGGGGGTGGGACAGATACGCAGTATTTT
CASSRTGGGTDTQYF
>TRBV5-1|TRBJ2-5|.|.
TGCGCCAGCAGCTTGTACCAGGGGAAGGCGGAGACCCAGTACTTC
CASSLYQGKAETQYF
>TRBV19|TRBJ2-5|.|.
TGTGCCAGTACCAGCAGGGGTAGACTATGGGAGACCCAGTACTTC
CASTSRGRLWETQYF
>TRBV10-3|TRBJ2-1|.|.
TGTGCCATCAGTGACTCCTCCGAGGAACCCCGGGTCCGACAGTTCTTC
CAISDSSEEPRVRQFF
>TRBV14|TRBJ2-7|once|TRBD1
TGTGCCAGCAGCCCTGTAGGGACAGCCAGAGAGGAGCAGTACTTC
CASSPVGTAREEQYF
>TRBV30|TRBJ2-7|.|.
TGTGCCTGGAGCGCCGGAGTTCCGGGCGAGCAGTACTTC
CAWSAGVPGEQYF
>TRBV7-6|TRBJ1-2|few|.
TGTGCCAGCAGCTTAGATGGGTTTCCACTACCGGATGGCTACACCTTC
CASSLDGFPLPDGYTF
>TRBV9|TRBJ1-6|.|.
TGTGCCAGCAGTGCCAACGGGACACCTTATAATTCACCCCTCCACTTT
CASSANGTPYNSPLHF
>TRBV3-1/TRBV3-2|TRBJ1-3|.|TRBD1
TGTGCCAGCAGCCCTCCGGGACAGGGGACCTCTGGAAACACCATATATTTT
CASSPPGQGTSGNTIYF
>TRBV6-1|TRBJ2-1|.|.
TGTGCCAGCAGTGAGGTGGAAACTAGGAGTAGAAATGAGCAGTTCTTC
CASSEVETRSRNEQFF
>TRBV2|TRBJ1-5|.|TRBD1
TGTGCCAGCAGTGAAGCGCGGAAGGGGGCGGTTAATCAGCCCCAGCATTTT
CASSEARKGAVNQPQHF
>TRBV30|TRBJ2-7|.|TRBD1
TGTGCCTGGAGTGGCCGGGACAGGGGCTACGAGCAGTACTTC
CAWSGRDRGYEQYF
>TRBV27|TRBJ1-1|.|.
TGTGCCAGCAGTCCGAAGATGGACAGGAACACTGAAGCTTTCTTT
CASSPKMDRNTEAFF
>TRBV28|TRBJ2-7|.|.
TGTGCCAGCAGCCCCCAGGGGCTCGAGCAGTACTTC
CASSPQGLEQYF
>TRBV24-1|TRBJ2-1|.|TRBD1
TGTGCCACCAGTGACCCTGACAGGGGGAGCTCCTACAATGAGCAGTTCTTC
CATSDPDRGSSYNEQFF
>TRBV9|TRBJ1-1|.|.
TGTGCCAGCAGCGTAGCTCTCAGTACGAACACTGAAGCTTTCTTT
CASSVALSTNTEAFF
>TRBV18|TRBJ1-1|.|.
TGTGCCAGCGAACCGGGGGGGGCGCGGGCTTTCTTT
CASEPGGARAFF
>TRBV7-9|TRBJ2-3|.|.
TGTGCCAGCAGCTCCGCCGGAGGGAAGGATACGCAGTATTTT
CASSSAGGKDTQYF
>TRBV19|TRBJ2-1|.|.
TGTGCCAGTAGTACGACTCTTTCCTCCTACAATGAGCAGTTCTTC
CASSTTLSSYNEQFF
>TRBV11-1|TRBJ2-1|.|TRBD2
TGTGCCAGCAGCTTAAGCGGGGGCCCCTACAATGAGCAGTTCTTC
CASSLSGGPYNEQFF
>TRBV19|TRBJ1-4|.|TRBD1
TGTGCCAGTAGTACGAAACAGGGGTCGGAACCATATTTT
CASSTKQGSEPYF
>TRBV5-6|TRBJ1-3|.|.
TGTGCCAGCAGCCCACCCAGGGTCTCCGGCTCTGGAAACACCATATATTTT
CASSPPRVSGSGNTIYF
>TRBV3-1/TRBV3-2|TRBJ1-2|.|.
TGTGCCAGCAGCCAAGCAAGTGGAAGGAGGCGCCATGGCTACACCTTC
CASSQASGRRRHGYTF
>TRBV29-1|TRBJ2-7|once|.
TGCAGCGTTGTCAGAGAACAGGTGGGCGAGCAGTACTTC
CSVVREQVGEQYF
>TRBV5-1|TRBJ1-2|.|.
TGCGCCAGCAGCCAAGACAGGCCGATCTTTGGCACCTTC
CASSQDRPIFGTF
>TRBV4-1|TRBJ1-2|.|TRBD1
TGCGCCAGCAGCCAAGGAGGACTGGGACAGGGGGCTATCTATGGCTACACCTTC
CASSQGGLGQGAIYGYTF
>TRBV7-9|TRBJ2-7|few|TRBD1
TGTGCCAGCACCAGACAGGGGGGCTCCTACGAGCAGTACTTC
CASTRQGGSYEQYF
>TRBV10-2|TRBJ1-1|.|TRBD1
TGCGCCAGCACCCAACAGGGGGCCACTGAAGCTTTCTTT
CASTQQGATEAFF
>TRBV28|TRBJ2-7|few|.
TGTGCCAGCCGTGGCCCTTCCTCATACGAGCAGTACTTC
CASRGPSSYEQYF
>TRBV7-8|TRBJ2-7|once|.
TGTGCCAGCAGCATAAACAGGGCGGGCTACGAGCAGTACTTC
CASSINRAGYEQYF
>TRBV28|TRBJ1-3|.|.
TGTGCCAGCAGTTTTGGGCGGGTGTTCGGAAACACCATATATTTT
CASSFGRVFGNTIYF
>TRBV21-1|TRBJ2-2|once|.
TGTGCCAGCAGCAAAATGGACCCCAGAGGGAGGGCCGACACCGGGGAGCTGTTTTTT
CASSKMDPRGRADTGELFF
>TRBV25-1|TRBJ2-7|.|.
TGTGCCAGCAGTCAAAGCGTCGAGCAGTACTTC
CASSQSVEQYF
>TRBV7-2|TRBJ2-5|.|.
TGTGCCAGCAGCTTAGCGGGCAAACAGACCCAGTACTTC
CASSLAGKQTQYF
>TRBV7-2|TRBJ2-1|.|TRBD2
TGTGCCAGCAGCTTAGCGGTTCTAGCGGGGGGGGATGAGCAGTTCTTC
CASSLAVLAGGDEQFF
>TRBV9|TRBJ2-1|once|.
TGTGCCAGCAGCGTAGACCCACCCAGCGGTGAGCAGTTCTTC
CASSVDPPSGEQFF
>TRBV28|TRBJ2-7|.|.
TGTGCCAGCAGTTATTACAAGGAGAAGCAGTACTTC
CASSYYKEKQYF
>TRBV19|TRBJ2-7|.|TRBD1
TGTGCCAGTAGTGACCCCGGGACAGGGGCGCTGGGGCAGTACTTC
CASSDPGTGALGQYF
>TRBV7-9|TRBJ2-1|.|.
TGTGCCAGCAGCTTACCGGGACTTCAGCAGTTCTTC
CASSLPGLQQFF
>TRBV7-9|TRBJ2-2|few|TRBD2
TGTGCCAGCAGCTTCTGGAGCGGGGCGAACACCGGGGAGCTGTTTTTT
CASSFWSGANTGELFF
>TRBV11-3|TRBJ2-1|.|TRBD2
TGTGCCAGCAGCTTAGATATCGGCGGGAGCACCTACAATGAGCAGTTCTTC
CASSLDIGGSTYNEQFF
>TRBV4-2|TRBJ2-5|.|TRBD1
TGTGCCAGCAGCCAAGATCCCCCGGACAGGGCAGAGACCCAGTACTTC
CASSQDPPDRAETQYF
>TRBV6-4|TRBJ1-4|.|.
TGTGCCAGCAGGCGGGGACCCAACCCAACTAATGAAAAACTGTTTTTT
CASRRGPNPTNEKLFF
>TRBV20-1|TRBJ2-5|.|TRBD2
TGCAGTGCTAGTCTAGCGGGGTCGGTACAAGAGACCCAGTACTTC
CSASLAGSVQETQYF
>TRBV7-9|TRBJ1-1|.|.
TGTGCCTTCGAAGGGCCGGGGGGAGGCACTGAAGCTTTCTTT
CAFEGPGGGTEAFF
>TRBV2|TRBJ1-4|.|.
TGTGCCAGCGCGTCAAACAGGGATAATGAAAAACTGTTTTTT
CASASNRDNEKLFF